This T cell receptor beta chain was captured in a study of graft-versus-host responses after intestinal transplantation. About the study: Multivisceral, liver-intestinal, or isolated intestinal transplants were received by the recipients.

With regard to this clone: The target antigen is unknown.

Using immunoSEQ multiplex PCR, the repertoire was profiled, and TCRdb retains in-frame clones only, with some absent. This sample has fewer than 60,000 clones, with roughly 83% found just once. Germline values: CDR1 DFQATT, CDR2 SNEGSKA (reference sequence). This CDR3 region has 11 residues. V shed 5 bases and J shed 3 bases, with 8 bases lying between them. The material was unstimulated CD4+ T cells sorted from spleen or lymph node cells, obtained before transplant. This sequence originates from a human donor who was the organ donor for an intestinal transplant. This chain joins TRBV20-1 and TRBJ2-7, with D uncertain. The DNA of the CDR3 is TGCAGTGCTCGACTCCACTACGAGCAGTACTTC. It yields the protein CSARLHYEQYF.